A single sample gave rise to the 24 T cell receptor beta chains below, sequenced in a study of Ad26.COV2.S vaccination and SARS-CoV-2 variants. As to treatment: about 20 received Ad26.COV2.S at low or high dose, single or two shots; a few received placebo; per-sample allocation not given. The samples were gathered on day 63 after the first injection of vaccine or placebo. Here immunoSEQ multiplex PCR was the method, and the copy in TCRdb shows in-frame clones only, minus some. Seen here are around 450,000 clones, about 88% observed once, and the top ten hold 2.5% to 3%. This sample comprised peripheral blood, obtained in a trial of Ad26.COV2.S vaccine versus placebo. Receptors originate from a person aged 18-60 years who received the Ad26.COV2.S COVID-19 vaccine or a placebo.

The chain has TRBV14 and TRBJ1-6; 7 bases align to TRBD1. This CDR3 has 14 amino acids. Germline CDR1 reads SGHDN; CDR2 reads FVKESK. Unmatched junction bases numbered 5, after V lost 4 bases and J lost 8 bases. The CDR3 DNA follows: TGTGCCAGCAGCCTTGGACAGGCCTATTCACCCCTCCACTTT. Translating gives CASSLGQAYSPLHF.

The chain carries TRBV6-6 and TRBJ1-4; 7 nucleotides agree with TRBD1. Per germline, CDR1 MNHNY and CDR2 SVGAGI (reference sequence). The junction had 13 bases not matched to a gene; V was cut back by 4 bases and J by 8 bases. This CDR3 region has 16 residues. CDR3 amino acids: CASSSVLTGLGEKLFF. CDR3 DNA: TGTGCCAGCAGTTCCGTACTGACAGGGTTAGGCGAAAAACTGTTTTTT.

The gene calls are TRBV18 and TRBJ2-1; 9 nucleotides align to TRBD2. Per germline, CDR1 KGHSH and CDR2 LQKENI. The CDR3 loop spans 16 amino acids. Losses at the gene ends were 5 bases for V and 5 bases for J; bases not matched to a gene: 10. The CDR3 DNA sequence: TGTGCCAGCTCATCCCGTTTGGGCGGGAGGGACAATGAGCAGTTCTTC. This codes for CASSSRLGGRDNEQFF.

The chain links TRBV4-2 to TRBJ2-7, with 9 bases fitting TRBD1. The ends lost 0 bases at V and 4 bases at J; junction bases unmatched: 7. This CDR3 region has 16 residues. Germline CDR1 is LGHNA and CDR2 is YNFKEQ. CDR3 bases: TGTGCCAGCAGCCAAGACGGGCCGGGACAGGGTTACGAGCAGTACTTC. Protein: CASSQDGPGQGYEQYF.

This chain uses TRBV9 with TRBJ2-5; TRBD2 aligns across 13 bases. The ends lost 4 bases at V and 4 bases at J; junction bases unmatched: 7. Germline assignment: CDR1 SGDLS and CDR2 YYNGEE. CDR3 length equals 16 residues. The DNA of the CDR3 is TGTGCCAGCAGCCCCCTACTAGCGGGAGGGGTAGAGACCCAGTACTTC. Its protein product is CASSPLLAGGVETQYF.

In DNA, the CDR3 is TGTGCCAGCAGTACAACCAGGTATAGCAATCAGCCCCAGCATTTT. As protein: CASSTTRYSNQPQHF. The J gene is TRBJ1-5, the V gene TRBV28; D gene uncertain. CDR3 length equals 15 residues. The V end was cut by 5 bases, the J end by 0 bases, with 11 bases between. Germline lookup yields CDR1 MDHEN and CDR2 SYDVKM.

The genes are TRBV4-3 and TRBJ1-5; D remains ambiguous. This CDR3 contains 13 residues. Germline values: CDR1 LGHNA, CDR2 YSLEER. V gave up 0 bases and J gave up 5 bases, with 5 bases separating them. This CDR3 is CASSQDTYQPQHF. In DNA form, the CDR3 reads TGCGCCAGCAGCCAAGATACGTATCAGCCCCAGCATTTT.

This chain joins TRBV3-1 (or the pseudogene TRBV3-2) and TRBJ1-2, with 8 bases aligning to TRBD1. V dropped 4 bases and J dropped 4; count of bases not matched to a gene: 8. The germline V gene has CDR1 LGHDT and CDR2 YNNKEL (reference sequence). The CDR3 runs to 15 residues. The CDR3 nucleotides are TGTGCCAGCAGCCTAGGGACAGGACTATCCTATGGCTACACCTTC. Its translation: CASSLGTGLSYGYTF.

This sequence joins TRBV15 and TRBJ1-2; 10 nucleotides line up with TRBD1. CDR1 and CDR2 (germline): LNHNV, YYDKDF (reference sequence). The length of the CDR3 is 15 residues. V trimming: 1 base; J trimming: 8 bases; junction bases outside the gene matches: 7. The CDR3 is CATSRGDRGARGYTF. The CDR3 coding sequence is TGTGCCACCAGCAGAGGGGACAGGGGAGCAAGAGGCTACACCTTC.

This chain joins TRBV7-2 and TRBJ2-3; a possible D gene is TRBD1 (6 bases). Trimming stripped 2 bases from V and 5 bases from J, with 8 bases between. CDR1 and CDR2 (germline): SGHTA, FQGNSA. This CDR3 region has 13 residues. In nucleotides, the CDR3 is TGTGCCAGCAGCTTAAGAGGGGGAGATACGCAGTATTTT. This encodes CASSLRGGDTQYF.

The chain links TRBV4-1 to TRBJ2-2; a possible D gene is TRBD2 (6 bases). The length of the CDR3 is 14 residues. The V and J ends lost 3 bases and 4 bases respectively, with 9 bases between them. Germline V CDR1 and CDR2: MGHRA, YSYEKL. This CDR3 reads CASSQRGGTGELFF. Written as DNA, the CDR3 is TGCGCCAGCAGCCAGCGGGGAGGCACCGGGGAGCTGTTTTTT.

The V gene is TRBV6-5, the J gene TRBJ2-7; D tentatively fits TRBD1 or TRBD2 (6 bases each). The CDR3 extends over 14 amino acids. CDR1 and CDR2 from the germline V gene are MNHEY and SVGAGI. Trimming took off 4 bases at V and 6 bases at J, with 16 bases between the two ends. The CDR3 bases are TGTGCCAGCAGTTGGAGTCTCGGGGGCCGCGAGCAGTACGTC. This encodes CASSWSLGGREQYV.

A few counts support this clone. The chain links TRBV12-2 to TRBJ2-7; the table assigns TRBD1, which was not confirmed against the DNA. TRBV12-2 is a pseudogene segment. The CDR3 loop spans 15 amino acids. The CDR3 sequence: CASRLLRGRGCEQYV. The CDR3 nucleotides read TGTGCAAGTCGCTTACTGCGTGGCAGGGGTTGCGAGCAGTACGTC.

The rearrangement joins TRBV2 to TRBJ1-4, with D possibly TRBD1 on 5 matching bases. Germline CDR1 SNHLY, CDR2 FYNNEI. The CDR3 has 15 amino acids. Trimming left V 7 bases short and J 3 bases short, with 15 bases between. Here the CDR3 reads CASKGQGGPNEKLFF. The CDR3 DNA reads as TGTGCCAGCAAAGGTCAGGGCGGACCTAATGAAAAACTGTTTTTT. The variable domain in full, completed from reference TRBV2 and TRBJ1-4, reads EPEVTQTPSHQVTQMGQEVILRCVPISNHLYFYWYRQILGQKVEFLVSFYNNEISEKSEIFDDQFSVERPDGSNFTLKIRSTKLEDSAMYFCASKGQGGPNEKLFFGSGTQLSVL.

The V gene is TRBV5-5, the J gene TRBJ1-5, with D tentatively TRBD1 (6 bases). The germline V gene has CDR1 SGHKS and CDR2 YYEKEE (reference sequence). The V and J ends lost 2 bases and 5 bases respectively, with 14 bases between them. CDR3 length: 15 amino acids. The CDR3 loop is CASSFFGGQDQPQHF. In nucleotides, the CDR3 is TGTGCCAGCAGCTTTTTCGGGGGGCAGGATCAGCCCCAGCATTTT.

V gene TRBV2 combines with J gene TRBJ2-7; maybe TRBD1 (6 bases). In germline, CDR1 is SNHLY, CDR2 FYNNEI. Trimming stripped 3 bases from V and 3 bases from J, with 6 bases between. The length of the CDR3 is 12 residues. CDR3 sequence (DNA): TGTGCCAGCAGTGACAGGGGCTACGAGCAGTACGTC. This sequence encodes CASSDRGYEQYV.

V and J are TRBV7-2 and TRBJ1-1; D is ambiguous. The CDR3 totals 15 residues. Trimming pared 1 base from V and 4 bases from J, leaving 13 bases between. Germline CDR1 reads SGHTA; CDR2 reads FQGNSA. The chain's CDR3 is CASSLVWGLGTEAFF. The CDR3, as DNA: TGTGCCAGCAGCTTAGTCTGGGGTCTCGGCACTGAAGCTTTCTTT.

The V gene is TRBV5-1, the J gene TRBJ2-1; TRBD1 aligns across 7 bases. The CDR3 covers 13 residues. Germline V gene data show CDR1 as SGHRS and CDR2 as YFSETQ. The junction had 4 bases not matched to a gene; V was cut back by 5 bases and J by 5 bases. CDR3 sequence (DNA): TGCGCCAGCAGACCGGGACAGAACAATGAGCAGTTCTTC. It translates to CASRPGQNNEQFF. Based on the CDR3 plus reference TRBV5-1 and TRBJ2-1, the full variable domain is KAGVTQTPRYLIKTRGQQVTLSCSPISGHRSVSWYQQTPGQGLQFLFEYFSETQRNKGNFPGRFSGRQFSNSRSEMNVSTLELGDSALYLCASRPGQNNEQFFGPGTRLTVL.

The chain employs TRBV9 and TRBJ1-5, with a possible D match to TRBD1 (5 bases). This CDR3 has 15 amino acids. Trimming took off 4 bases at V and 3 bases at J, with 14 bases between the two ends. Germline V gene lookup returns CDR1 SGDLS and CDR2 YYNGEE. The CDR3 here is CASSPRGEANQPQHF. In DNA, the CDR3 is TGTGCCAGCAGCCCTAGAGGGGAGGCCAATCAGCCCCAGCATTTT.

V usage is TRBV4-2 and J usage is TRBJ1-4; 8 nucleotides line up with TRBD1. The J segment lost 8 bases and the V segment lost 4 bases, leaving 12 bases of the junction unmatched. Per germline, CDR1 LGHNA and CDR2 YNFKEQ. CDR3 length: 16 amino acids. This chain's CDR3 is CASSLADRGLGEKLFF. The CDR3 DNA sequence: TGTGCCAGCAGCCTCGCCGACAGGGGTCTAGGGGAAAAACTGTTTTTT.

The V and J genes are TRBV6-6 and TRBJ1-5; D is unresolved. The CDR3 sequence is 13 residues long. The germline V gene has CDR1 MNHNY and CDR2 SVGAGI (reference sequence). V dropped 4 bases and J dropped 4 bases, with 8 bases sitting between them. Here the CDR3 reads CASSLKGNQPQHF. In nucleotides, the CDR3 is TGTGCCAGCAGTTTAAAGGGAAATCAGCCCCAGCATTTT.

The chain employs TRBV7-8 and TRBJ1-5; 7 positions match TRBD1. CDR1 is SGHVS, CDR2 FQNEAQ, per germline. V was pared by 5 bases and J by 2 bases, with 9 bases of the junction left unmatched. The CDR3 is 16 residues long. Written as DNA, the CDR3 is TGTGCCAGCAGCACACACAGGGGCCAGGGCAATCAGCCCCAGCATTTT. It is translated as CASSTHRGQGNQPQHF.

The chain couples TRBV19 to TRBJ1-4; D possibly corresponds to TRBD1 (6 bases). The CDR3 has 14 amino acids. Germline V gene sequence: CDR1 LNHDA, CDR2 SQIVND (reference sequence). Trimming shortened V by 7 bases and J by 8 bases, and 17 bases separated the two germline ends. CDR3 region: CASTPSGDTEKLFF. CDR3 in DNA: TGTGCCAGTACCCCCTCGGGGGACACCGAAAAACTGTTTTTT.

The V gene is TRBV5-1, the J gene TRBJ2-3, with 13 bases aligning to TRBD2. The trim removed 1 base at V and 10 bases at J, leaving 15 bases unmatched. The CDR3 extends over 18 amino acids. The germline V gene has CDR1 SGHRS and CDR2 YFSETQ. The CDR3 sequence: CASSLLPGLAGREGSQYF. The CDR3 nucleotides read TGCGCCAGCAGCTTGTTACCGGGACTAGCGGGGAGGGAGGGATCGCAGTATTTT. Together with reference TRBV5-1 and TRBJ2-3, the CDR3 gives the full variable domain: KAGVTQTPRYLIKTRGQQVTLSCSPISGHRSVSWYQQTPGQGLQFLFEYFSETQRNKGNFPGRFSGRQFSNSRSEMNVSTLELGDSALYLCASSLLPGLAGREGSQYFGPGTRLTVL.